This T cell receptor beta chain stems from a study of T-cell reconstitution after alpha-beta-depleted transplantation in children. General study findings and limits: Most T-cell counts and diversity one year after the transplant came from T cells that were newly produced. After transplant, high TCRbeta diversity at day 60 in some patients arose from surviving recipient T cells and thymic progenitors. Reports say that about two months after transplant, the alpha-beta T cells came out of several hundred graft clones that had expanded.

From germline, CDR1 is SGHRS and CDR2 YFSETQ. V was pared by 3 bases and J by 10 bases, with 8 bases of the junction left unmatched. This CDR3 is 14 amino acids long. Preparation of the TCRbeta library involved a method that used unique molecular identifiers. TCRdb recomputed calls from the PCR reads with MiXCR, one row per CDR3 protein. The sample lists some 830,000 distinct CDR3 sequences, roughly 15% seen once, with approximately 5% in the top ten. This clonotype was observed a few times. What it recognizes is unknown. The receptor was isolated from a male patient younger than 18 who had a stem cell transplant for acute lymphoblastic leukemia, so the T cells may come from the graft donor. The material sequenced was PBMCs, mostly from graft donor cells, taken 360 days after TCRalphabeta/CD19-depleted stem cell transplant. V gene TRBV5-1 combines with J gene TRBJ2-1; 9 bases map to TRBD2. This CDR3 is CASSYISGSQEQFF. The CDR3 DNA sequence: TGCGCCAGCAGCTATATTAGCGGGAGTCAGGAGCAGTTCTTC.